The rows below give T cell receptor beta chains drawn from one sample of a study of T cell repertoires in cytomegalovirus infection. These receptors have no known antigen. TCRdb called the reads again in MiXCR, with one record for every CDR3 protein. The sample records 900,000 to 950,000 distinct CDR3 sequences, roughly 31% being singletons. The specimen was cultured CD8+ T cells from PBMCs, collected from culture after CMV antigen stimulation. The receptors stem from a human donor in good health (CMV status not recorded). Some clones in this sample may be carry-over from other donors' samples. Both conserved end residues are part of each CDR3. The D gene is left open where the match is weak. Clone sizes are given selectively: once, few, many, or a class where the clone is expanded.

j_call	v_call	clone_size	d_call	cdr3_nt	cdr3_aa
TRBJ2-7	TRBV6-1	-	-	TGTGCCAGCAGTGAATGGGCAGCCTACGAGCAGTACTTC	CASSEWAAYEQYF
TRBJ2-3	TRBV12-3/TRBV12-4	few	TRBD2	TGTGCCAGCAGGCTTGCCGGGACTAGCGGGGGGAATACGCAGTATTTT	CASRLAGTSGGNTQYF
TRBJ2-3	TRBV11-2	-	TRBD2	TGTGCCAGCAGCTTAAAAACTAGCGGGGGGCCGGCAGATACGCAGTATTTT	CASSLKTSGGPADTQYF
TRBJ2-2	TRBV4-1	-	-	TGCGCCAGCAGCCAAGATCGGGCCCGACTAGACGCGAACACCGGGGAGCTGTTTTTT	CASSQDRARLDANTGELFF
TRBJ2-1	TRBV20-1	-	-	TGCAGTGCTAGAGATCGAGTCAGGGAAAATGAGCAGTTCTTC	CSARDRVRENEQFF
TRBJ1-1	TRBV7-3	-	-	TGTGCCAGCAGCGCGCGGGACGGGAACACTGAAGCTTTCTTT	CASSARDGNTEAFF
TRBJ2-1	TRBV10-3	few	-	TGTGCCATCGGTGCAGGGGAGCAGTTCTTC	CAIGAGEQFF
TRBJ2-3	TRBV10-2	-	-	TGCGCCAGCAGTGAGTCGACGGGGGCACACACAGATACGCAGTATTTT	CASSESTGAHTDTQYF
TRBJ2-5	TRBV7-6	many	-	TGTGCCAGCAGCCAATACAGAGATTCCTTTAAAGAGACCCAGTACTTC	CASSQYRDSFKETQYF
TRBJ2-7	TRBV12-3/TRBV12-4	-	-	TGTGCCAGCAGTTTAAACGGGTGGGCAGCCTCCTACGAGCAGTACTTC	CASSLNGWAASYEQYF
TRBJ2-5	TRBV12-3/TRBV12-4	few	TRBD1	TGTGCCAGCAGTTCCGGGACAGGGGTGAAAGAGACCCAGTACTTC	CASSSGTGVKETQYF
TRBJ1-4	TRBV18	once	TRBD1	TGTGCCAGCTCACCACTTGAACAGGGGCGCCAGGATACTAATGAAAAACTGTTTTTT	CASSPLEQGRQDTNEKLFF
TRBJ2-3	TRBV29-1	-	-	TGCAGCGTTCGGGACCTCACAGATACGCAGTATTTT	CSVRDLTDTQYF
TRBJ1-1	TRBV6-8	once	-	TGTGCCAGCAGTGTCGACAACATGAACACTGAAGCTTTCTTT	CASSVDNMNTEAFF
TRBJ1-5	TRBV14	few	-	TGTGCCAGCAGCCACGGAGGGGGAGGGCAGCCCCAGCATTTT	CASSHGGGGQPQHF
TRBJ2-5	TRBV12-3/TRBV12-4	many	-	TGTGCCAGCAATGATCCGTCCCGGGACTTCCAAGAGACCCAGTACTTC	CASNDPSRDFQETQYF
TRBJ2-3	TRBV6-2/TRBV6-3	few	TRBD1	TGTGCCAGCAGTACGGTACAGGGGCATATGGATACGCAGTATTTT	CASSTVQGHMDTQYF
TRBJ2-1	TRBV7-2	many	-	TGTGCCAGCAGCTTCGGACTACTGATCAATGAGCAGTTCTTC	CASSFGLLINEQFF
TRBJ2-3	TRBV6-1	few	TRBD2	TGTGCCAGCAGTGAGATGATGGAAGCGGGGGTGACAGATACGCAGTATTTT	CASSEMMEAGVTDTQYF
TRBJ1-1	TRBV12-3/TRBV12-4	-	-	TGTGCCAGCGCCTTGGGCCTTTTGAACACTGAAGCTTTCTTT	CASALGLLNTEAFF
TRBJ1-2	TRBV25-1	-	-	TGTGCCAGCAGTGACCGACTAAATGGGGCAGGGGCCGTATATGGCTACACCTTC	CASSDRLNGAGAVYGYTF
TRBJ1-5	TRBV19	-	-	TGTGCCAGTAGTATATGGTACTGGGAAGGGTATGAGAGCAATCAGCCCCAGCATTTT	CASSIWYWEGYESNQPQHF
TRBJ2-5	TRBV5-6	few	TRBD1	TGTGCCAGCAGCTCCGGGACAGGGGGCCGCCAAGAGACCCAGTACTTC	CASSSGTGGRQETQYF
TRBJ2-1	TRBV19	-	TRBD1	TGTGCCAGTAGTATCCACCGGGACAGCCCCTACAATGAGCAGTTCTTC	CASSIHRDSPYNEQFF
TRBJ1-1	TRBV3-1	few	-	TGTGCCAGCAGCCGGAGACCCCCCCTGACAGGATTGAACACTGAAGCTTTCTTT	CASSRRPPLTGLNTEAFF
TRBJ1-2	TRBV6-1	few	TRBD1	TGTGCCAGCAGTCCAACAGGGGGCTCTGGCTACACCTTC	CASSPTGGSGYTF
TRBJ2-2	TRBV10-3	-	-	TGTGCCATCAAGACTGGAACGGCCTGGAACACCGGGGAGCTGTTTTTT	CAIKTGTAWNTGELFF
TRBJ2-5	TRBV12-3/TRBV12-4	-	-	TGTGCCAGCAGTCTCCTCGTGTGGGGGGGCCCAGAGACCCAGTACTTC	CASSLLVWGGPETQYF
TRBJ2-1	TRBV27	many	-	TGTGCCAGCAGTTTTTTGGGTAGCAATGAGCAGTTCTTC	CASSFLGSNEQFF
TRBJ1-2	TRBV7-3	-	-	TGTGCCAGCAGCTTAGACAGAAGACAGTTTTTGTGGGGCTACACCTTC	CASSLDRRQFLWGYTF
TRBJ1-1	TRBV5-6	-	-	TGTGCCAGCAGCTCGGCTGGGGAGGGACCTGAAGCTTTCTTT	CASSSAGEGPEAFF
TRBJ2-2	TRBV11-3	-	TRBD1	TGTGCCAGCAGCTACCGGCGGGGGACAGGGCCTGGGGAGCTGTTTTTT	CASSYRRGTGPGELFF
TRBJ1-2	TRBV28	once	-	TGTGCCAGCAGTTTTAAGGGTCTGCCAAACTATGGCTACACCTTC	CASSFKGLPNYGYTF
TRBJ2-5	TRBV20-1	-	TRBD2	TGCAGTGCTAGAGCCCCGGTAGCGGGTTCGTCACAAGAGACCCAGTACTTC	CSARAPVAGSSQETQYF
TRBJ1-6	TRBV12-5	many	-	TGTGCTAGTGCCTCGGAGGTTTCACCCCTCCACTTT	CASASEVSPLHF
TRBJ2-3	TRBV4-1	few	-	TGCGCCAGCAGCCCGAAAGGCCGACCTAGCACAGATACGCAGTATTTT	CASSPKGRPSTDTQYF
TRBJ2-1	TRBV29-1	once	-	TGCAGTCTACCCGAGGGTAATGAGCAGTTCTTC	CSLPEGNEQFF
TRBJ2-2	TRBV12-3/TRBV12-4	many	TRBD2	TGTGCCAGCAGTTTCGCCCTACCTCGGACTAGCGGGGAGTACACCGGGGAGCTGTTTTTT	CASSFALPRTSGEYTGELFF
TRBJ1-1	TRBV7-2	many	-	TGTGCCAGCAGCGAAACACAGGGAAGCACTGAAGCTTTCTTT	CASSETQGSTEAFF
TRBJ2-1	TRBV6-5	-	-	TGTGCCAGCAGTTACTACGGTCAAGGGATTCCCTACAATGAGCAGTTCTTC	CASSYYGQGIPYNEQFF
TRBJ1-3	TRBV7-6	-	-	TGTGCCAGCAGCGATACGGGCCCTGGAAACACCATATATTTT	CASSDTGPGNTIYF
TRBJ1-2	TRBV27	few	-	TGTGCCAGCAGTATCTCGGGGTCGGGGGGCTACACCTTC	CASSISGSGGYTF
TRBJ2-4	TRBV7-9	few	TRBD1	TGTGCCAGCAGGCCCCCCCCGACAGGGGCGAACATTCAGTACTTC	CASRPPPTGANIQYF
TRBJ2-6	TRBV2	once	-	TGTGCCAAGCCAGGGATTTCGGGCTCTGGGGCCAACGTCCTGATTTTC	CAKPGISGSGANVLIF
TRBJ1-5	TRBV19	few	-	TGTGCCAGTAGTATTGGCGCGGAGTATAGCAATCAGCCCCAGCATTTT	CASSIGAEYSNQPQHF
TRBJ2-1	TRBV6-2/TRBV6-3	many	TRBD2	TGTGCCAGCAGTTACTCGGTACTAGCGGGGGGAAATGAGCAGTTCTTC	CASSYSVLAGGNEQFF
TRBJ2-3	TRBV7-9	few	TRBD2	TGTGCCAGCAGCGCCCTTGGAGCGGGGGCTACAGATACGCAGTATTTT	CASSALGAGATDTQYF
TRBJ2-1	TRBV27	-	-	TGTGCCAGCAGTGCTGGGACGGGGCGTTATGAGCAGTTCTTC	CASSAGTGRYEQFF
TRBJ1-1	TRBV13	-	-	TGTGCCAGCACCCCGGAGGGGGGGAACACTGAAGCTTTCTTT	CASTPEGGNTEAFF
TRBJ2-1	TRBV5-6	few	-	TGTGCCAGCAGCGGGCGGGTGGGGATGGATGAGCAGTTCTTC	CASSGRVGMDEQFF
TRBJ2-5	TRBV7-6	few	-	TGTGCCAGCAGCTTAATTGGGTTACAGGGACAAGAGACCCAGTACTTC	CASSLIGLQGQETQYF
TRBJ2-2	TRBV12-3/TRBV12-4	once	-	TGTACCAGCAGTTTTCCGGGGACCCGGGAGCTGTTTTTT	CTSSFPGTRELFF
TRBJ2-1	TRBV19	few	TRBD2	TGTGCCACCCTAGCGGGGGATTTTGAGCAGTTCTTC	CATLAGDFEQFF
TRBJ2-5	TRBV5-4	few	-	TGTGCCAGCAGCTCATCCCGGGAACAAGAGACCCAGTACTTC	CASSSSREQETQYF
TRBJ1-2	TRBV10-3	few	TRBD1	TGTGCCACGGACCTCGGGACAGTCTATGGCTACACCTTC	CATDLGTVYGYTF
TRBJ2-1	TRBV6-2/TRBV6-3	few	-	TGTGCCAGCAGTTACAAGGCTCACCAGGGATGGAATGAGCAGTTCTTC	CASSYKAHQGWNEQFF